The source of this T cell receptor beta chain is a study of blood T cell repertoires in COVID-19. Data came from immunoSEQ multiplex PCR; TCRdb stores just in-frame clones and leaves some out. Here the sample spans 210,000 or so clones, under 90% being singletons. V was pared by 1 base and J by 5 bases, with 2 bases of the junction left unmatched. From germline, CDR1 is SGHNT and CDR2 YENEEA. The CDR3 runs to 16 residues. The receptor comes from a man aged 60-69 years who had recovered from COVID-19. Sequencing input: PBMCs or T cells enriched from blood (not recorded which). The V and J genes are TRBV11-3 and TRBJ2-2, with TRBD2 identical over 12 bases. CDR3 DNA sequence: TGTGCCAGCAGCTTAGCCGGGACTAGCGGGACCGGGGAGCTGTTTTTT. It translates to CASSLAGTSGTGELFF.